The 29 T cell receptor beta chains below were found in one sample sequenced in a study of blood T cell repertoires in COVID-19. TCRdb's copy holds only in-frame clones and misses some; the assay was immunoSEQ multiplex PCR. The sample holds around 700,000 clones, about nine tenths seen once. The sequenced material came from peripheral blood. Receptor source: a young woman with acute or convalescent COVID-19.

The sample holds one count of this clone. This sequence joins TRBV18 and TRBJ2-7; D possibly corresponds to TRBD1 (5 bases). Trimming shortened V by 8 bases and J by 3 bases, and 14 bases separated the two germline ends. The germline CDR1 and CDR2 sequences are KGHSH and LQKENI. This CDR3 has 13 amino acids. CDR3 in DNA: TGTGCCAGCGGCCCGACAGCCAACTACGAGCAGTACTTC. Protein product: CASGPTANYEQYF.

This clone was counted once. CDR3: CSVPDGSSYGYTF. In DNA form, the CDR3 reads TGCAGCGTCCCCGACGGGTCCTCTTATGGCTACACCTTC. The chain recombines TRBV29-1 with TRBJ1-2; no firm D call. Looked up from germline, CDR1 is SQVTM and CDR2 is ANQGSEA. The CDR3 length is 13 residues. V was pared by 6 bases and J by 5 bases, with 16 bases between.

This clone was recorded only once. This chain links TRBV29-1 with TRBJ1-4; 8 bases agree with TRBD1. V was pared by 7 bases and J by 4 bases, with 8 bases of the junction left unmatched. Per the germline V gene, CDR1 is SQVTM and CDR2 is ANQGSEA. The CDR3 runs 14 residues. This CDR3 is CSAKQGGDNEKLFF. In nucleotides, the CDR3 is TGCAGCGCCAAACAGGGGGGGGATAATGAAAAACTGTTTTTT. The complete variable domain, with remaining parts taken from reference TRBV29-1 and TRBJ1-4, reads SAVISQKPSRDICQRGTSLTIQCQVDSQVTMMFWYRQQPGQSLTLIATANQGSEATYESGFVIDKFPISRPNLTFSTLTVSNMSPEDSSIYLCSAKQGGDNEKLFFGSGTQLSVL.

The chain combines TRBV7-9 with TRBJ2-3, with a weak D call TRBD2 (7 bases). The germline V gene encodes CDR1 SEHNR and CDR2 FQNEAQ (reference sequence). This CDR3 contains 17 residues. V lost 1 base, J lost 0 bases, and 14 bases lay in between. In DNA form, the CDR3 reads TGTGCCAGCAGCTTAGGGGAGGGGGGGACTAGCACAGATACGCAGTATTTT. It yields the protein CASSLGEGGTSTDTQYF. Variable domain in full (rest from reference TRBV7-9 and TRBJ2-3): DTGVSQNPRHKITKRGQNVTFRCDPISEHNRLYWYRQTLGQGPEFLTYFQNEAQLEKSRLLSDRFSAERPKGSFSTLEIQRTEQGDSAMYLCASSLGEGGTSTDTQYFGPGTRLTVL.

The V call is TRBV5-4, the J call TRBJ1-6; 7 bases agree with TRBD1. The CDR3 consists of 16 residues. CDR1 SGHNT and CDR2 YYREEE come from the germline V gene (reference sequence). Trimming cost V 0 bases and J 7 bases; bases outside gene matches: 7. The CDR3 nucleotides read TGTGCCAGCAGCTTGGGAACCGACAGGGAAAATTCACCCCTCCACTTT. It is translated as CASSLGTDRENSPLHF.

The rearrangement links TRBV27 to TRBJ1-3, with a possible D match to TRBD1 (5 bases). The CDR3 covers 14 residues. Trimming shortened V by 5 bases and J by 0 bases, and 8 bases separated the two germline ends. Per germline, CDR1 MNHEY and CDR2 SMNVEV (reference sequence). Written as DNA, the CDR3 is TGTGCCAGCAGTCGCACAGGCTCTGGAAACACCATATATTTT. It yields the protein CASSRTGSGNTIYF.

The V gene is TRBV2, the J gene TRBJ1-5; D unclear. The CDR3 is 12 residues long. The germline CDR1 and CDR2 sequences are SNHLY and FYNNEI. V lost 1 base, J lost 9 bases, and 7 bases lay in between. CDR3 in DNA: TGTGCCAGCAGTGAAGGGGCATCGCCCCAGCATTTT. Residues: CASSEGASPQHF.

The chain uses TRBV6-1 and TRBJ1-2; a possible D gene is TRBD1 (6 bases). This CDR3 has 12 residues. CDR1 and CDR2 (germline): MNHNS, SASEGT. V was trimmed by 3 bases and J by 6 bases, leaving 8 bases between them. This chain's CDR3 is CASSEGADGYTF. The CDR3 DNA sequence: TGTGCCAGCAGTGAGGGGGCCGATGGCTACACCTTC.

This chain uses TRBV12-5 with TRBJ2-3; D unresolved. V was cut by 7 bases and J by 2 bases, with 19 bases left in between. The CDR3 runs to 16 residues. CDR1 is LGHNT, CDR2 FRNRAP, per germline. The CDR3 sequence is CASVTPLTGITDTQYF. CDR3 DNA: TGTGCTAGTGTTACCCCACTTACTGGTATCACAGATACGCAGTATTTT.

This chain connects TRBV7-9 to TRBJ2-2; D remains ambiguous. Germline values: CDR1 SEHNR, CDR2 FQNEAQ (reference sequence). CDR3 size: 12 residues. V was clipped by 11 bases and J by 1 base, with 8 bases between them. Written as DNA, the CDR3 is TGTGCCCAGCAGCGGAACACCGGGGAGCTGTTTTTT. Amino acid sequence: CAQQRNTGELFF.

The chain links TRBV19 to TRBJ2-4, with a possible D match to TRBD2 (5 bases). Trimming removed 1 base from V and 0 bases from J, with 7 bases in between. CDR1 and CDR2 (germline): LNHDA, SQIVND (reference sequence). This CDR3 contains 15 residues. CDR3 loop: CASSIVGLAKNIQYF. CDR3 nucleotide sequence: TGTGCCAGTAGTATAGTTGGACTAGCCAAAAACATTCAGTACTTC.

This sequence joins TRBV4-3 and TRBJ2-3; 8 bases align to TRBD2. The J segment lost 0 bases and the V segment lost 2 bases, leaving 13 bases of the junction unmatched. CDR3 size: 19 residues. Germline-derived CDR1 and CDR2 are LGHNA and YSLEER. The CDR3 here is CASSQHPRVSGASTDTQYF. The CDR3 region has the DNA TGCGCCAGCAGCCAACACCCCCGGGTTAGCGGGGCTAGCACAGATACGCAGTATTTT.

This clone was detected only once. The chain recombines TRBV13 with TRBJ2-3; D is possibly TRBD2 (6 bases). Germline-derived CDR1 and CDR2 are PRHDT and FYEKMQ (reference sequence). The CDR3 is made up of 17 amino acids. The ends were cut back, 3 bases at V and 1 base at J, with 17 bases in the middle. In DNA, the CDR3 is TGTGCCAGCAGCTTTCGGAGTCAGCGGGCTGGCACAGATACGCAGTATTTT. Translation: CASSFRSQRAGTDTQYF.

The chain combines TRBV19 with TRBJ1-3, with a possible D match to TRBD1 (5 bases). V was shortened by 3 bases and J by 0 bases, with 12 bases between the two germline ends. Per the germline V gene, CDR1 is LNHDA and CDR2 is SQIVND (reference sequence). This CDR3 is built from 16 residues. CDR3 in amino acids: CASSMGKTVSGNTIYF. The CDR3, as DNA: TGTGCCAGTAGTATGGGTAAGACAGTCTCTGGAAACACCATATATTTT. Drawing the rest from reference TRBV19 and TRBJ1-3, the complete variable domain is DGGITQSPKYLFRKEGQNVTLSCEQNLNHDAMYWYRQDPGQGLRLIYYSQIVNDFQKGDIAEGYSVSREKKESFPLTVTSAQKNPTAFYLCASSMGKTVSGNTIYFGEGSWLTVV.

V gene TRBV12-3 or TRBV12-4 combines with J gene TRBJ1-1; no firm D call. The CDR3 sequence is 12 residues long. The germline V and J ends were trimmed by 8 bases and 8 bases, with 15 bases remaining between them. CDR3 nucleotide sequence: TGTGCCAGCCAGATAGCATGGATGGAAGCTTTCTTT. Protein product: CASQIAWMEAFF.

The rearrangement uses TRBV7-9 and TRBJ2-2, with TRBD1 as a possible D gene (6 bases). The germline CDR1 and CDR2 sequences are SEHNR and FQNEAQ (reference sequence). CDR3 length: 15 residues. The V end was cut by 3 bases, the J end by 3 bases, with 11 bases between. CDR3 nucleotide sequence: TGTGCCAGCAGCTTGTACAGGGAAGACACCGGGGAGCTGTTTTTT. This sequence encodes CASSLYREDTGELFF.

The chain combines TRBV27 with TRBJ2-5; 8 bases fit TRBD2. Unmatched junction bases numbered 9, after V lost 2 bases and J lost 1 base. This CDR3 spans 17 amino acids. CDR1 MNHEY and CDR2 SMNVEV come from the germline V gene (reference sequence). The CDR3 loop reads CASSLGWERGSQETQYF. The CDR3 nucleotides are TGTGCCAGCAGTTTAGGGTGGGAGCGGGGGAGCCAAGAGACCCAGTACTTC.

The V and J genes are TRBV5-6 and TRBJ1-6; D is undetermined. The CDR3 length is 13 residues. V was pared by 7 bases and J by 0 bases, with 5 bases between. Germline V CDR1 and CDR2: SGHDT, YYEEEE. The CDR3 DNA sequence: TGTGCCAGCGGGAGCTCCTATAATTCACCCCTCCACTTT. Its translation is CASGSSYNSPLHF.

The chain couples TRBV29-1 to TRBJ1-1, with D hard to call. This CDR3 contains 11 residues. The germline V and J ends were trimmed by 7 bases and 1 base, with 7 bases remaining between them. Germline V lookup: CDR1 SQVTM, CDR2 ANQGSEA. This chain's CDR3 is CSDATNTEAFF. The CDR3 bases are TGCAGCGACGCTACGAACACTGAAGCTTTCTTT.

CDR3 nucleotide sequence: TGTGCCAGCAGCGACGGGACAGTAGGCACAGATACGCAGTATTTT. Protein sequence: CASSDGTVGTDTQYF. The chain combines TRBV9 with TRBJ2-3; 7 bases are shared with TRBD1. V was pared by 3 bases and J by 1 base, with 5 bases of the junction left unmatched. CDR3 length: 15 residues. The germline V gene has CDR1 SGDLS and CDR2 YYNGEE.

The chain couples TRBV12-3 or TRBV12-4 to TRBJ2-3; a weak D match, TRBD2 (5 bases). Deletions cut 3 bases from V and 8 bases from J, with 9 bases between. The CDR3 spans 12 residues. The CDR3 DNA reads TGTGCCAGCAGTTTGGAGGAGTCTACGCAGTATTTT. Translation: CASSLEESTQYF.

A single count supports this clone. This sample includes further DNA sequences coding for the same CDR3. The chain joins TRBV6-4 to TRBJ2-3; D may be TRBD2 (7 bases). Germline CDR1 reads MRHNA; CDR2 reads SNTAGT. CDR3 length: 15 amino acids. Trimming took off 0 bases at V and 4 bases at J, with 11 bases between the two ends. This CDR3 is CASSDSGGAADTQYF. The CDR3 DNA is TGTGCCAGCAGTGACTCGGGGGGGGCGGCAGATACGCAGTATTTT.

This sequence joins TRBV3-1 (or the pseudogene TRBV3-2) and TRBJ2-7; a weak D match, TRBD2 (5 bases). Germline CDR1 LGHDT, CDR2 YNNKEL (reference sequence). The CDR3 has 13 amino acids. The germline V and J ends were trimmed by 1 base and 3 bases, with 7 bases remaining between them. CDR3 nucleotides: TGTGCCAGCAGCCAAGTTGAGGGCTACGAGCAGTACTTC. Encoded protein: CASSQVEGYEQYF.

The rearrangement uses TRBV24-1 and TRBJ2-1; TRBD1 is a possible D gene (6 bases). The CDR3 has 14 residues. V was trimmed by 4 bases and J by 4 bases, leaving 10 bases between them. CDR1 and CDR2 (germline): KGHDR, SFDVKD. The CDR3 is CATSDPGQYNEQFF. For the CDR3, the DNA is TGTGCCACCAGTGACCCTGGACAGTACAATGAGCAGTTCTTC.

In its sample, this clone was seen a few times. This chain connects TRBV11-2 to TRBJ1-1; 8 bases line up with TRBD1. The CDR3 consists of 17 residues. Trimming at V came to 5 bases and at J to 1 base, leaving 12 bases not matched to a gene. CDR1 and CDR2 (germline): SGHAT, FQNNGV. The CDR3 reads CASSPRTGRRANTEAFF. In nucleotides, the CDR3 is TGTGCCAGCAGCCCAAGGACAGGGAGGAGGGCGAACACTGAAGCTTTCTTT.

The rearrangement joins TRBV9 to TRBJ2-1; the D gene is possibly TRBD1 (7 bases). Germline V gene lookup returns CDR1 SGDLS and CDR2 YYNGEE. V was trimmed by 0 bases and J by 1 base, leaving 11 bases between them. The CDR3 totals 16 residues. The CDR3, as DNA: TGTGCCAGCAGCGTAGCGGCAGGGGGGTCCTACAATGAGCAGTTCTTC. Translation gives CASSVAAGGSYNEQFF. The variable domain in full, completed from reference TRBV9 and TRBJ2-1, reads DSGVTQTPKHLITATGQRVTLRCSPRSGDLSVYWYQQSLDQGLQFLIQYYNGEERAKGNILERFSAQQFPDLHSELNLSSLELGDSALYFCASSVAAGGSYNEQFFGPGTRLTVL.

The chain carries TRBV29-1 and TRBJ1-2, with 7 bases matching TRBD1. The CDR3 is 13 residues long. Germline V lookup: CDR1 SQVTM, CDR2 ANQGSEA. The ends lost 5 bases at V and 7 bases at J; junction bases unmatched: 10. CDR3 bases: TGCAGCGTTTTGGGTGGACAGGCAAGTGGCTACACCTTC. It translates to CSVLGGQASGYTF.

A few counts support this clone. The rearrangement joins TRBV11-2 to TRBJ1-4, with 7 positions matching TRBD1. This CDR3 has 15 residues. Unmatched junction bases numbered 7, after V lost 5 bases and J lost 4 bases. Germline V gives CDR1 SGHAT, CDR2 FQNNGV. CDR3 nucleotides: TGTGCCAGCAGCAGAAGACAGGGACTTAATGAAAAACTGTTTTTT. Encoded protein: CASSRRQGLNEKLFF.

The chain has TRBV9 and TRBJ2-1, with TRBD1 matching over 7 bases. The CDR3 is 14 residues long. After removal of 4 bases from V and 3 bases from J, the junction contained 4 bases not matched to a gene. Per germline, CDR1 SGDLS and CDR2 YYNGEE. This CDR3 is CASSFRTGYNEQFF. The CDR3 bases are TGTGCCAGCAGCTTTCGGACAGGCTACAATGAGCAGTTCTTC.